These 17 T cell receptor beta chains were all obtained from the same sample, sequenced in a study of OX40 agonist ivuxolimab in advanced cancers. Sequenced by immunoSEQ multiplex PCR; TCRdb stores in-frame clones only, minus some. The sample shows some 60,000 clones, more than 85% of them seen only once. Sample: CD4+ or CD8+ T cells sorted from blood, taken in a trial of the OX40 agonist ivuxolimab. These receptors all come from an adult with an advanced solid tumor such as melanoma, head and neck, liver or kidney cancer.

V and J are TRBV27 and TRBJ1-1; D ambiguous. There are 13 residues in the CDR3. Deletions cut 2 bases from V and 3 bases from J, with 7 bases between. Germline V lookup: CDR1 MNHEY, CDR2 SMNVEV (reference sequence). The CDR3 DNA reads as TGTGCCAGCAGTTTAGGGCGGGACACTGAAGCTTTCTTT. Residues: CASSLGRDTEAFF.

The chain uses TRBV7-6 and TRBJ2-1; TRBD2 matches at 11 bases. Germline V gene sequence: CDR1 SGHVS, CDR2 FNYEAQ. The junction had 12 bases not matched to a gene; V was cut back by 5 bases and J by 0 bases. This CDR3 region has 19 residues. The DNA of the CDR3 is TGTGCCAGCAGCATCCCGCCTAGCGGGGGGCCTAGCTCCTACAATGAGCAGTTCTTC. Amino acid sequence: CASSIPPSGGPSSYNEQFF.

The chain recombines TRBV19 with TRBJ2-1; D possibly matches TRBD1 or TRBD2 (6 bases each). Trimming stripped 4 bases from V and 9 bases from J, with 13 bases between. CDR3 length: 13 residues. The germline V gene has CDR1 LNHDA and CDR2 SQIVND (reference sequence). The CDR3 protein is CASSRAEGGEQFF. In DNA form, the CDR3 reads TGTGCCAGTAGTAGGGCGGAGGGGGGTGAGCAGTTCTTC.

The rearrangement uses TRBV29-1 and TRBJ1-1; D is unclear. Trimming stripped 0 bases from V and 1 base from J, with 9 bases between. The germline V gene has CDR1 SQVTM and CDR2 ANQGSEA. The CDR3 loop spans 14 amino acids. The CDR3 bases are TGCAGCGTTGAAGATCTCGAGCAGAACACTGAAGCTTTCTTT. It is translated as CSVEDLEQNTEAFF.

CDR3 sequence (DNA): TGTGCCAGCAGCTCCTTACAGGGGGCGAACTATGGCTACACCTTC. The encoded protein is CASSSLQGANYGYTF. The gene calls are TRBV7-8 and TRBJ1-2, with TRBD1 matching over 9 bases. CDR1 SGHVS and CDR2 FQNEAQ come from the germline V gene. Losses at the gene ends were 4 bases for V and 2 bases for J; bases not matched to a gene: 5. The CDR3 is made up of 15 amino acids.

The rearrangement joins TRBV4-1 to TRBJ1-1, with 7 nucleotides matching TRBD1. V was pared by 7 bases and J by 5 bases, with 10 bases of the junction left unmatched. CDR3 length: 14 amino acids. Germline V lookup: CDR1 MGHRA, CDR2 YSYEKL. CDR3 loop: CASTIKQGWTEAFF. In DNA form, the CDR3 reads TGCGCCAGCACGATCAAACAGGGGTGGACTGAAGCTTTCTTT.

This rearrangement joins TRBV6-5 to TRBJ2-5, with a tentative D call TRBD1 (5 bases). V was shortened by 2 bases and J by 1 base, with 11 bases between the two germline ends. From germline, CDR1 is MNHEY and CDR2 SVGAGI. The CDR3 has 15 residues. The CDR3 sequence is CASSYGGALQETQYF. DNA of the CDR3: TGTGCCAGCAGTTACGGTGGGGCCCTCCAAGAGACCCAGTACTTC.

The chain uses TRBV4-1 and TRBJ2-7; the match to TRBD2 covers 7 bases. Germline V gene sequence: CDR1 MGHRA, CDR2 YSYEKL. The CDR3 extends over 17 amino acids. V trimming: 4 bases; J trimming: 0 bases; junction bases outside the gene matches: 12. The CDR3 DNA is TGCGCCAGCAGCCCGGTTGGAGGCGGGGGTTCCTCCTACGAGCAGTACTTC. It encodes CASSPVGGGGSSYEQYF.

This rearrangement joins TRBV5-1 to TRBJ2-7; TRBD2 agrees at 10 bases. The V gene end was trimmed by 2 bases and the J gene end by 2 bases; junction bases not matched to a gene: 16. This CDR3 is 19 amino acids long. CDR1 SGHRS and CDR2 YFSETQ come from the germline V gene. The CDR3 coding sequence is TGCGCCAGCAGCTTTACCGCCTGGCAGTCAGCGGGGGGGACCTACGAGCAGTACTTC. It yields the protein CASSFTAWQSAGGTYEQYF.

V is TRBV11-2 and J is TRBJ1-1, with D unresolved. The V gene lost 3 bases and the J gene lost 8 bases, with 7 bases spanning the gap. The CDR3 totals 11 residues. The V gene's germline CDR1 is SGHAT and CDR2 FQNNGV. CDR3 in DNA: TGTGCCAGCAGCTTTGGGGTCGAAGCTTTCTTT. Protein: CASSFGVEAFF.

The genes are TRBV10-3 and TRBJ2-5, with 10 bases lining up with TRBD2. Judging by the DNA end, TRBJ2-7 fits better; the J call may be wrong. CDR3 size: 19 residues. The germline V gene encodes CDR1 ENHRY and CDR2 SYGVKD. The CDR3 reads CAISESTSGAQIPTYEQYF. Written as DNA, the CDR3 is TGTGCCATCAGTGAGTCTACTAGCGGGGCCCAAATCCCCACCTACGAGCAGTACTTC.

The V call is TRBV11-2, the J call TRBJ1-6, with D tentatively TRBD1 (6 bases). This CDR3 is built from 19 residues. Germline V CDR1 and CDR2: SGHAT, FQNNGV. The germline V and J ends were trimmed by 0 bases and 7 bases, with 22 bases remaining between them. The CDR3 spells CASSLDWFSWGHENSPLHF. The DNA for the CDR3 is TGTGCCAGCAGCTTAGATTGGTTTAGTTGGGGACACGAAAATTCACCCCTCCACTTT. The complete variable domain, with remaining parts taken from reference TRBV11-2 and TRBJ1-6, reads EAGVAQSPRYKIIEKRQSVAFWCNPISGHATLYWYQQILGQGPKLLIQFQNNGVVDDSQLPKDRFSAERLKGVDSTLKIQPAKLEDSAVYLCASSLDWFSWGHENSPLHFGNGTRLTVT.

CDR3 amino acids: CASSFGDPNEQFF. Written as DNA, the CDR3 is TGTGCCAGCAGCTTTGGGGATCCCAATGAGCAGTTCTTC. The V and J genes are TRBV5-4 and TRBJ2-1, with D hard to call. Trimming removed 2 bases from V and 6 bases from J, with 9 bases in between. Per germline, CDR1 SGHNT and CDR2 YYREEE (reference sequence). The CDR3 is 13 amino acids.

V and J are TRBV15 and TRBJ2-5; the match to TRBD1 covers 8 bases. The germline V gene encodes CDR1 LNHNV and CDR2 YYDKDF (reference sequence). The V segment lost 1 base and the J segment 5 bases; nucleotides outside the gene matches: 9. The CDR3 totals 16 residues. The CDR3 sequence is CATSRAGQALVETQYF. CDR3 in DNA: TGTGCCACCAGCAGAGCGGGACAGGCTTTAGTGGAGACCCAGTACTTC. Full variable domain (remainder filled in from reference TRBV15 and TRBJ2-5): DAMVIQNPRYQVTQFGKPVTLSCSQTLNHNVMYWYQQKSSQAPKLLFHYYDKDFNNEADTPDNFQSRRPNTSFCFLDIRSPGLGDTAMYLCATSRAGQALVETQYFGPGTRLLVL.

This clone was observed a single time. V is TRBV5-8 and J is TRBJ2-1; 7 positions match TRBD1. CDR1 and CDR2 from the germline V gene are SGHTS and YDEGEE. After removal of 1 base from V and 4 bases from J, the junction contained 8 bases not matched to a gene. The length of the CDR3 is 16 residues. CDR3 loop: CASSLIPPTGYNEQFF. CDR3 sequence (DNA): TGTGCCAGCAGCTTGATACCCCCGACAGGGTACAATGAGCAGTTCTTC.

This clone was observed a handful of times. This rearrangement joins TRBV6-4 to TRBJ2-2; D may be TRBD2 (6 bases). Germline assignment: CDR1 MRHNA and CDR2 SNTAGT. V was pared by 5 bases and J by 5 bases, with 12 bases between. This CDR3 comprises 14 residues. The chain's CDR3 is CASSLRAGTGELFF. For the CDR3, the DNA is TGTGCCAGCAGTTTGCGGGCGGGGACCGGGGAGCTGTTTTTT.

This chain links TRBV28 with TRBJ1-2; D ambiguous. The CDR3 is 13 residues long. V was shortened by 6 bases and J by 6 bases, with 14 bases between the two germline ends. Germline-derived CDR1 and CDR2 are MDHEN and SYDVKM. CDR3 region: CASSLSSGNGYTF. The CDR3 nucleotides read TGTGCCAGCAGCCTCTCATCGGGTAATGGCTACACCTTC.